One sample yielded the 6 T cell receptor beta chains listed below, sequenced in a study of T cells in localized non-small cell lung cancer. Profiling relied on immunoSEQ multiplex PCR, and the TCRdb table lists in-frame clones only, not all of them. The profile shows 1,700 or so clones, roughly 21% of them singletons. The starting material was normal lung tissue next to the tumor, obtained before any cancer treatment. The receptors were gathered from a male donor aged 60 or over with stage III squamous cell lung carcinoma.

This chain links TRBV30 with TRBJ2-7, with D tentatively TRBD1 (6 bases). The CDR3 consists of 15 residues. From germline, CDR1 is GTSNPN and CDR2 SVGIG (reference sequence). With 3 bases removed from V and 1 base from J, the gap between germline ends came to 16 bases. The CDR3 nucleotides are TGTGCCTGGAGCGCCGTGACAGGAAAATCCTACGAGCAGTACTTC. Protein: CAWSAVTGKSYEQYF.

This clone was counted a few times. The CDR3 DNA reads as TGCGCCAGCAGCCAAGGGTATGGGACAGGGACTCAGCTTGAAGCTTTCTTT. Protein: CASSQGYGTGTQLEAFF. The chain links TRBV4-1 to TRBJ1-1; 9 nucleotides match TRBD1. The germline CDR1 and CDR2 sequences are MGHRA and YSYEKL. The CDR3 has 17 residues. J gave up 7 bases and V 1 base, and 13 bases lay outside the gene matches.

This chain links TRBV7-6 with TRBJ2-3; tentatively, D is TRBD1 or TRBD2 (5 bases each). This CDR3 is built from 14 residues. Germline CDR1 and CDR2: SGHVS and FNYEAQ. The germline V and J ends were trimmed by 0 bases and 2 bases, with 6 bases remaining between them. The CDR3 is CASSLAGDTDTQYF. The CDR3 DNA sequence: TGTGCCAGCAGCTTAGCGGGGGACACAGATACGCAGTATTTT. Drawing the rest from reference TRBV7-6 and TRBJ2-3, the complete variable domain is GAGVSQSPRYKVTKRGQDVALRCDPISGHVSLYWYRQALGQGPEFLTYFNYEAQQDKSGLPNDRFSAERPEGSISTLTIQRTEQRDSAMYRCASSLAGDTDTQYFGPGTRLTVL.

This sequence joins TRBV28 and TRBJ2-3, with 11 positions matching TRBD2. V lost 7 bases and J lost 2; bases outside the gene matches: 8. This CDR3 contains 16 residues. Per the germline V gene, CDR1 is MDHEN and CDR2 is SYDVKM. The CDR3 nucleotides read TGTGCCAGCACCCTTTCTAGCGGGAGGATCACAGATACGCAGTATTTT. The encoded protein is CASTLSSGRITDTQYF.

By its share, this clone is medium-sized. The chain is built from TRBV11-3 and TRBJ2-2; the D is unclear. The CDR3 is 14 residues long. V gave up 5 bases and J gave up 1 base, with 8 bases separating them. Germline CDR1 and CDR2: SGHNT and YENEEA. Here the CDR3 DNA reads TGTGCCAGCAGCCCTTCGGGGAACACCGGGGAGCTGTTTTTT. Translation: CASSPSGNTGELFF.

The chain is built from TRBV5-1 and TRBJ1-2; 7 bases map to TRBD1. Germline loops: CDR1 SGHRS, CDR2 YFSETQ. The CDR3 length is 16 residues. Unmatched junction bases numbered 20, after V lost 8 bases and J lost 7 bases. CDR3 in DNA: TGCGCCAGTGAATCCGGGATCGGAACAGGGGACCTTGGCTACACCTTC. Protein sequence: CASESGIGTGDLGYTF.